The source of this T cell receptor beta chain is a study of blood T cell repertoires in COVID-19. Looking at the study overall: Samples of COVID-19 (acute and convalescent) were obtained from the United States, Italy and Spain. The analysed material was cDNA or gDNA that came from T cells, B-cell-depleted T cells, or PBMCs.

Germline assignment: CDR1 GTSNPN and CDR2 SVGIG (reference sequence). The CDR3 runs to 13 residues. V dropped 4 bases and J dropped 5; count of bases not matched to a gene: 5. Methods used by the authors: Amplification of reference gene primers was used by the study to estimate nucleated cell counts. TCRdb's copy holds only in-frame clones and misses some; the assay was immunoSEQ multiplex PCR. V and J calls and clone size are given by that table; D and trimming were obtained from the DNA. The data contain about 150,000 clones, roughly four fifths of them singletons. What was sequenced was peripheral blood. V and J are TRBV30 and TRBJ2-3, with 8 bases aligning to TRBD2. This sequence was found in a man older than 75 with acute or convalescent COVID-19. The CDR3 DNA is TGTGCCTGGAAGGTAGCGGGGTTAGATACGCAGTATTTT. It translates to CAWKVAGLDTQYF. Complete variable domain (other parts from reference TRBV30 and TRBJ2-3): SQTIHQWPATLVQPVGSPLSLECTVEGTSNPNLYWYRQAAGRGLQLLFYSVGIGQISSEVPQNLSASRPQDRQFILSSKKLLLSDSGFYLCAWKVAGLDTQYFGPGTRLTVL.